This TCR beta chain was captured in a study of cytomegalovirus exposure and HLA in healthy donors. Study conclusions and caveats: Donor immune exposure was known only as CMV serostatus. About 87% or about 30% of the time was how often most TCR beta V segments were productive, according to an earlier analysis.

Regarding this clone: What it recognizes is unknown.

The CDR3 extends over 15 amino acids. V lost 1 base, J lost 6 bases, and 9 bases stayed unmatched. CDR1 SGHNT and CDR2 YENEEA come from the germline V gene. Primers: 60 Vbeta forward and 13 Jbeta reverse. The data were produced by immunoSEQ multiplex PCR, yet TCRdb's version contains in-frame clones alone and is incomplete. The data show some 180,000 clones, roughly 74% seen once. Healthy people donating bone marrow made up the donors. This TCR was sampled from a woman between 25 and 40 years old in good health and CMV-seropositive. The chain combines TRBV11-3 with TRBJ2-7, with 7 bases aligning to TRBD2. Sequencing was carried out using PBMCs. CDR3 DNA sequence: TGTGCCAGCAGCTTAGTAAGGAGCGGGGCCGCCGAGCAGTACTTC. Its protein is CASSLVRSGAAEQYF.